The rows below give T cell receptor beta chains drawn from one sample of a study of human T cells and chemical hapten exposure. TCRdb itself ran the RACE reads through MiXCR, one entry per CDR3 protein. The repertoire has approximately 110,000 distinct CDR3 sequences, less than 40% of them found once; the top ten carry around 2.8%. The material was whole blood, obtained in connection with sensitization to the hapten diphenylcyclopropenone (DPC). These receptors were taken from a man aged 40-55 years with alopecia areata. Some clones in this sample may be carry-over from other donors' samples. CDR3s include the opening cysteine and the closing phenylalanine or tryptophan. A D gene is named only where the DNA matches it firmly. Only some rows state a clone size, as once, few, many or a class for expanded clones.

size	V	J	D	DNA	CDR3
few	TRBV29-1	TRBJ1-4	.	TGCAGCGTTGAGGGGTGGGGCGGTGAAAAACTGTTTTTT	CSVEGWGGEKLFF
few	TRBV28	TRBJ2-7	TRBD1	TGTGCCAGCAGTTCCCGGACAGGGGGCGCATACGAGCAGTACTTC	CASSSRTGGAYEQYF
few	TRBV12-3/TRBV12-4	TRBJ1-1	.	TGTGCCAGCAGTTTAGACACTGAAGCTTTCTTT	CASSLDTEAFF
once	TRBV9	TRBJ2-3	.	TGTGCCAGCAGCGTAGATGGCGGAACCACAGATACGCAGTATTTT	CASSVDGGTTDTQYF
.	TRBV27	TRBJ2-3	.	TGTGCCAGCAGTCCCCTGGGAGCGTACACGCAGTATTTT	CASSPLGAYTQYF
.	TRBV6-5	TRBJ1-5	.	TGTGCCAGCCGCCCAACGTTACCTAGCAATCAGCCCCAGCATTTT	CASRPTLPSNQPQHF
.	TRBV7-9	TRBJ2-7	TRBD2	TGTGCCAGCAGCTATGCGGGGGTCGAGCAGTACTTC	CASSYAGVEQYF
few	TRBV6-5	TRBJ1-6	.	TGTGCCAGCAGTTACTCGATTAGGGGAGATAATTCACCCCTCCACTTT	CASSYSIRGDNSPLHF
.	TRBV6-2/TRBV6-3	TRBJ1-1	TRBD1	TGTGCCAGCAGTTACTCGAAAGGTCGGACAGGCTCCCTCTTT	CASSYSKGRTGSLF
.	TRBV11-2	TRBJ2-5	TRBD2	TGTGCCAGCAGCTCCCCCGTTGGACTAGCGGGAGGGCCTCGGTACCAAGAGACCCAGTACTTC	CASSSPVGLAGGPRYQETQYF
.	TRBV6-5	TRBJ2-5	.	TGTGCCAGCACCCCGCGCTCCGGGTTGGAGACCCAGTACTTC	CASTPRSGLETQYF
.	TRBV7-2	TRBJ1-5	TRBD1	TGTGCCAGCAGCCCCGGAGACAGGGGTCGGGGGGCCCAGCATTTT	CASSPGDRGRGAQHF
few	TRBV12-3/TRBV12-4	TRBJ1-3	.	TGTGCCAGCAGTCCCGGTACCTCTGGAAACACCATATATTTT	CASSPGTSGNTIYF
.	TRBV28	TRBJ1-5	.	TGTGCCAGCACCCGATATGATATCGGGGGAATAGCGAATCAGCCCCAGCATTTT	CASTRYDIGGIANQPQHF
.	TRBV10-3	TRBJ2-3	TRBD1	TGTGCCATCGGGTTAGGAGGACAGGGCACAGATACGCAGTATTTT	CAIGLGGQGTDTQYF
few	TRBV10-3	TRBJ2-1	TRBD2	TGTGCCATCAGTGACAAGGTTAGCGGGAGAAGGGATGAGCAGTTCTTC	CAISDKVSGRRDEQFF
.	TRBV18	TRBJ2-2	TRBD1	TGTGCCAGCTCATTTAAGGGCCCAGCCGGGACAGGACCGAACACCGGGGAGCTGTTTTTT	CASSFKGPAGTGPNTGELFF
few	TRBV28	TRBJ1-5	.	TGTGCCAGCAGCCAAGAAGGGGCAGGCTATAGCAATCAGCCCCAGCATTTT	CASSQEGAGYSNQPQHF
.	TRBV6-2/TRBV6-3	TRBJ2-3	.	TGTGCCGGGGGCCATCAAAACACAGATACGCAGTATTTT	CAGGHQNTDTQYF
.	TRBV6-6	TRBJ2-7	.	TGTGCCAGCAGTTACCCTGACGAGTGGGCCCCGTTAGACGAGCAGTACTTC	CASSYPDEWAPLDEQYF
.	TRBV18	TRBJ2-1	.	TGTGCCAGCTCACAAAAAGGTGGGGCCTACAATGAGCAGTTCTTC	CASSQKGGAYNEQFF
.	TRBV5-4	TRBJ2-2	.	TGTGCCAGCAGCCCGGTCTACACCGGGGAGCTGTTTTTT	CASSPVYTGELFF
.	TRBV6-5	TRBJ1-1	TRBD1	TGTGCCAGCACCCAGGACAGGGAAATTGTTTTCTTT	CASTQDREIVFF
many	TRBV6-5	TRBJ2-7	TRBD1	TGTGCCAGCAGCCAGGATAGACCGGGACAGGGGCCAGACTCCTACGAGCAGTACTTC	CASSQDRPGQGPDSYEQYF
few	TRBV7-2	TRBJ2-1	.	TGTGCCAGCAGCTTATTTTTTCCGCGAGGGGAGCAGTTCTTC	CASSLFFPRGEQFF
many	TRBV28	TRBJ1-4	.	TGTGCCAGCAGTTTACCGGGAATTAATGAAAAACTGTTTTTT	CASSLPGINEKLFF